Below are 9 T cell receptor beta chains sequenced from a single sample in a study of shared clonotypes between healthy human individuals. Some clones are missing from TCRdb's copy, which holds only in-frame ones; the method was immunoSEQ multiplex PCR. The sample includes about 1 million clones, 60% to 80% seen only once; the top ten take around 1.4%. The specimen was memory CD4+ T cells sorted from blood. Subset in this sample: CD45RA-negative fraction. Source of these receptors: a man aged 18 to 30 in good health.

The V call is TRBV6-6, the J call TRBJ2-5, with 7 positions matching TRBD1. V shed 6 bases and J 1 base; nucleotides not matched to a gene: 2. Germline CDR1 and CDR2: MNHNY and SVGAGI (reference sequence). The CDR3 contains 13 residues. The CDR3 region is CASRGQSQETQYF. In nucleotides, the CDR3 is TGTGCCAGCAGGGGACAGAGCCAAGAGACCCAGTACTTC.

The CDR3 sequence: CASSFLTSGGPYEQYF. The CDR3 DNA reads as TGTGCCAGCAGTTTCCTGACTAGCGGGGGACCCTACGAGCAGTACTTC. The V gene is TRBV28, the J gene TRBJ2-7; 12 bases map to TRBD2. V shed 3 bases and J 2 bases; nucleotides not matched to a gene: 5. CDR1 is MDHEN, CDR2 SYDVKM, per germline. The CDR3 contains 16 residues.

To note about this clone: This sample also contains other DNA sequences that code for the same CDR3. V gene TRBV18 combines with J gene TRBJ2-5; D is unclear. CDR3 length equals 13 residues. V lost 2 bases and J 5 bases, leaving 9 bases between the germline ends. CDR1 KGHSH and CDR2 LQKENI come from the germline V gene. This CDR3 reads CASSPGGSETQYF. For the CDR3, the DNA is TGTGCCAGCTCACCAGGTGGTAGCGAGACCCAGTACTTC. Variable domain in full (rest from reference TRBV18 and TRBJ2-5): NAGVMQNPRHLVRRRGQEARLRCSPMKGHSHVYWYRQLPEEGLKFMVYLQKENIIDESGMPKERFSAEFPKEGPSILRIQQVVRGDSAAYFCASSPGGSETQYFGPGTRLLVL.

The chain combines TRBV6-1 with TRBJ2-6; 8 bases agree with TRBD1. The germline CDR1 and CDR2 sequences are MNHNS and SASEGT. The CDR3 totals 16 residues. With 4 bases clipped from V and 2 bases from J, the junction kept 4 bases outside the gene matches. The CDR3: CASSVSTGAGANVLTF. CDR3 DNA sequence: TGTGCCAGCAGTGTATCGACAGGGGCTGGGGCCAACGTCCTGACTTTC.

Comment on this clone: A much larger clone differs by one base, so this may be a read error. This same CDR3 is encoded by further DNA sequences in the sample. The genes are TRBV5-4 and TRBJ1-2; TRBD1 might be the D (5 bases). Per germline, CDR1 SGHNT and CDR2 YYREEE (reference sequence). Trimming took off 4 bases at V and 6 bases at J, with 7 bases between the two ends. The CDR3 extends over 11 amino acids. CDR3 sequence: CASSLRDGYTF. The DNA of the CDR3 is TGTGCCAGCAGCCTCAGGGATGGCTACACCTTC.

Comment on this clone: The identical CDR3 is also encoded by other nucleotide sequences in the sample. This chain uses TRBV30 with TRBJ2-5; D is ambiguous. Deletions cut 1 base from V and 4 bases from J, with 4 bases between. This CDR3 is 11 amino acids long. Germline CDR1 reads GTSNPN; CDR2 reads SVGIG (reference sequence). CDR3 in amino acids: CAWSDRETQYF. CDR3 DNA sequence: TGTGCCTGGAGTGACAGAGAGACCCAGTACTTC.

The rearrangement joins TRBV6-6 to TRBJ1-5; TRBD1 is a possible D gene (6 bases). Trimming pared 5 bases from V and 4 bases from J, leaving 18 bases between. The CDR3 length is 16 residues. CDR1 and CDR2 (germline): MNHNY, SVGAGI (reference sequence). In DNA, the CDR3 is TGTGCCAGCAGTCCCGTCCTCGACAGGCCAAATCAGCCCCAGCATTTT. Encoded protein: CASSPVLDRPNQPQHF.

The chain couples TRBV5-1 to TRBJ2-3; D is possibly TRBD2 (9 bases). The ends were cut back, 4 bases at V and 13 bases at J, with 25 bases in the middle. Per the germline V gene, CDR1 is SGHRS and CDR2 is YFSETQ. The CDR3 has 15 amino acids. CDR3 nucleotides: TGCGCCAGCAGCCCTGGACAGGGTAATAGACTAGCGGAGTATTTT. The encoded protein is CASSPGQGNRLAEYF.

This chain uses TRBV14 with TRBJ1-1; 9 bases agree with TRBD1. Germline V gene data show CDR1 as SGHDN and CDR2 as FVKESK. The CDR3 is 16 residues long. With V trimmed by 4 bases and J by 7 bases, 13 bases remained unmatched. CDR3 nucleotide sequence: TGTGCCAGCAGCCGTTTACCAACGGGGACAGGGAGTGAAGCTTTCTTT. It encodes CASSRLPTGTGSEAFF.